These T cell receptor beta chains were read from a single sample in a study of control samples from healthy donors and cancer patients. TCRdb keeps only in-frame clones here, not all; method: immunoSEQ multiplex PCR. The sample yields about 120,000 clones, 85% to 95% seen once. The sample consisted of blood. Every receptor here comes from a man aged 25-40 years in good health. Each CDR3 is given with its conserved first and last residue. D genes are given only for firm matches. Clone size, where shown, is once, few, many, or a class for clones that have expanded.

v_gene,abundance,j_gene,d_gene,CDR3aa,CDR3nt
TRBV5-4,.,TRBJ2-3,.,CASTPGGGAGSDTQYF,TGTGCCAGCACTCCGGGCGGTGGGGCCGGTTCAGATACGCAGTATTTT
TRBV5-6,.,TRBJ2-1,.,CASSLWSGFYNEQFF,TGTGCCAGCAGCTTGTGGTCAGGTTTCTACAATGAGCAGTTCTTC
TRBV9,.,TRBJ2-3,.,CASSVGNGAHTDTQYF,TGTGCCAGCAGCGTAGGAAACGGGGCCCACACAGATACGCAGTATTTT
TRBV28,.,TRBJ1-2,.,CASSLSTWGRGYTF,TGTGCCAGCAGTTTATCGACGTGGGGGAGAGGCTACACCTTC
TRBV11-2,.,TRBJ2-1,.,CASSTDGTYYNEQFF,TGTGCCAGCAGCACAGACGGGACCTATTACAATGAGCAGTTCTTC
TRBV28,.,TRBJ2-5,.,CASSLMGETQYF,TGTGCCAGCAGTTTAATGGGGGAGACCCAGTACTTC
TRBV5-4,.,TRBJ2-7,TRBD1,CASSFETGPYEQYF,TGTGCCAGCAGCTTTGAGACAGGGCCTTACGAGCAGTACTTC
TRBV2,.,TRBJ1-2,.,CASSRAGGYTF,TGTGCCAGCTCTCGTGCAGGAGGCTACACCTTC
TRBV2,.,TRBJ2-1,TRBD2,CASSPGTSGTREQFF,TGTGCCAGCAGTCCCGGGACTAGCGGGACCAGGGAGCAGTTCTTC
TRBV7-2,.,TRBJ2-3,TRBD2,CASSLVTAGGVYQDTQYF,TGTGCCAGCAGCTTAGTAACTGCGGGGGGCGTTTACCAAGATACGCAGTATTTT
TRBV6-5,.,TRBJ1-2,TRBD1,CASSNRDRTYYGYTF,TGTGCCAGCAGTAACCGGGACAGAACCTACTATGGCTACACCTTC
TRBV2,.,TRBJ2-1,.,CASSDLGNEQFF,TGTGCCAGCAGTGACCTGGGGAATGAGCAGTTCTTC
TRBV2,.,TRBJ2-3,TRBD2,CASSEAGTSGVTSTDTQYF,TGTGCCAGCAGTGAAGCTGGGACTAGCGGGGTGACTAGCACAGATACGCAGTATTTT
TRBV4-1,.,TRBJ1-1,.,CASSQVGDITEAFF,TGCGCCAGCAGCCAAGTGGGGGACATCACTGAAGCTTTCTTT
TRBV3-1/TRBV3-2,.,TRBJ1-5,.,CASSRAYSNQPQHF,TGTGCCAGCAGCAGGGCTTATAGCAATCAGCCCCAGCATTTT
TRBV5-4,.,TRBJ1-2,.,CASSLGGRGYTF,TGTGCCAGCAGCTTGGGCGGCAGGGGCTACACCTTC
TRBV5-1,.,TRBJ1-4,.,CASRLPGGEKLFF,TGCGCCAGCAGACTTCCGGGAGGGGAAAAACTGTTTTTT
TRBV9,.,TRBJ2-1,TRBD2,CASSVDLAGDSYNEQFF,TGTGCCAGCAGCGTAGATCTAGCGGGGGATTCCTACAATGAGCAGTTCTTC
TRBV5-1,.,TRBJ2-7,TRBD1,CASSLVGTGSGQYF,TGCGCCAGCAGCTTGGTTGGGACAGGGAGCGGGCAGTACTTC
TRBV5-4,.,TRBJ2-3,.,CASSTNTQDTQYF,TGTGCCAGCAGCACTAACACCCAGGATACGCAGTATTTT
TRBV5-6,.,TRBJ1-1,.,CASSSRDRNPFYNTEAFF,TGTGCCAGCAGCAGCCGAGACAGGAACCCCTTTTATAACACTGAAGCTTTCTTT
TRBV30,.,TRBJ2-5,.,CAWNVGWETQYF,TGTGCCTGGAACGTAGGCTGGGAGACCCAGTACTTC
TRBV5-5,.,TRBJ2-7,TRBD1,CASTFRDRAIGEQYF,TGTGCCAGCACCTTCCGGGACAGGGCAATAGGCGAGCAGTACTTC
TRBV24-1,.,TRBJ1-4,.,CATSDLVTGMEDEKLFF,TGTGCCACCAGTGATTTAGTCACAGGGATGGAGGATGAAAAACTGTTTTTT
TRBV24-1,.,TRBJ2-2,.,CATSDPGITGELFF,TGTGCCACCAGTGATCCCGGGATCACCGGGGAGCTGTTTTTT
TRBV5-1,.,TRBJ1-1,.,CASSPSGGINTEAFF,TGCGCCAGCAGCCCCTCGGGAGGAATTAACACTGAAGCTTTCTTT
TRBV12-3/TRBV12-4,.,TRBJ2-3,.,CASSRGGTQYF,TGTGCCAGCAGCCGGGGAGGTACGCAGTATTTT
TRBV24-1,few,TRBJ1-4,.,CATSAPEEGNELEKLFF,TGTGCCACCAGTGCCCCAGAGGAGGGGAACGAACTTGAAAAACTGTTTTTT
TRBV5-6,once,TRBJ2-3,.,CASSLLRGRQVGARDTQYF,TGTGCCAGCAGCTTGTTAAGGGGACGCCAGGTAGGAGCGAGAGATACGCAGTATTTT
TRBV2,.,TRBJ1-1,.,CASGTGRSNTEAFF,TGTGCCAGCGGTACCGGCAGGTCGAACACTGAAGCTTTCTTT
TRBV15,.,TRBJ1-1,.,CATSRSIEPWRAFF,TGTGCCACCAGCAGATCTATTGAACCCTGGCGAGCTTTCTTT
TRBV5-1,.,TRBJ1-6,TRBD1,CASSAGQGAPLHF,TGCGCCAGCAGCGCGGGACAGGGTGCTCCCCTCCACTTT
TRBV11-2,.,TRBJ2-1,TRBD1,CASSAGTGGLHEQFF,TGTGCCAGCAGCGCAGGGACAGGGGGCCTTCATGAGCAGTTCTTC
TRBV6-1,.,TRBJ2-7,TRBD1,CASSEAGSGGGFYEQYF,TGTGCCAGCAGTGAAGCAGGTTCAGGGGGCGGTTTCTACGAGCAGTACTTC
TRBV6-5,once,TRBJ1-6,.,CASEVGNSPLHF,TGTGCCAGCGAGGTAGGAAATTCACCCCTCCACTTT
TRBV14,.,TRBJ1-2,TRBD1,CASSQTGDGYTF,TGTGCCAGCAGCCAGACAGGGGATGGCTACACCTTC
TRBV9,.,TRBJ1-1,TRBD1,CASSPKPGQGVDTEAFF,TGTGCCAGCAGCCCGAAACCGGGACAGGGGGTCGACACTGAAGCTTTCTTT
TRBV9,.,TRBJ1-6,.,CASSDRALHF,TGTGCCAGCAGCGACAGGGCCCTCCACTTT
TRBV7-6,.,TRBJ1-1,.,CASSEDGNTEAFF,TGTGCCAGCAGTGAGGACGGGAACACTGAAGCTTTCTTT
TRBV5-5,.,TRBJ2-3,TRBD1,CASSLSGTASTDTQYF,TGTGCCAGCAGCCTTTCCGGGACAGCAAGCACAGATACGCAGTATTTT
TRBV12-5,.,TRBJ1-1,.,CASASLGRGTEAFF,TGTGCTAGTGCGAGCTTGGGGCGGGGGACTGAAGCTTTCTTT
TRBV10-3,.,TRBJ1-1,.,CATSVPGIGRTEAFF,TGTGCCACCTCAGTGCCCGGGATAGGTAGGACTGAAGCTTTCTTT
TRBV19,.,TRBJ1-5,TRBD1,CASSIVGAGGQPQHF,TGTGCCAGTAGTATAGTAGGGGCAGGGGGGCAGCCCCAGCATTTT